Listed here are 27 T cell receptor beta chains from one sample, sequenced in a study of control samples from healthy donors and cancer patients (dated by TCRdb to about 2020). The library relied on the immunoSEQ multiplex PCR assay. Here the immuneACCESS table is served through TCRdb, limited to in-frame sequences with V and J called. Missing clones are a known gap in these copies; in checked studies unresolved V genes cover under half, and the rest lacks a known reason. This sample is represented by roughly 70,000 clones; less than 95% of them were singletons. Together, the top ten hold approximately 2.8% of the sample. Material for sequencing was blood. These receptors were obtained from a woman in her twenties or thirties in good health.

The V gene is TRBV15, the J gene TRBJ2-7; D uncertain. The CDR3 is made up of 16 amino acids. The V gene lost 1 base and the J gene lost 3 bases, with 16 bases spanning the gap. Germline V CDR1 and CDR2: LNHNV, YYDKDF (reference sequence). Here the CDR3 DNA reads TGTGCCACCAGCAGAGGCCCAAACAGCCCTGGCTACGAGCAGTACTTC. Its translation: CATSRGPNSPGYEQYF.

This chain connects TRBV4-1 to TRBJ2-2; weak D call: TRBD1 (5 bases). Between the trimmed V and J ends, which lost 0 bases and 5 bases, there was a span of 10 bases. Germline V gene lookup returns CDR1 MGHRA and CDR2 YSYEKL. The CDR3 is 15 amino acids. CDR3 region: CASSQEGQLTGELFF. CDR3 in DNA: TGCGCCAGCAGCCAAGAGGGGCAGCTTACCGGGGAGCTGTTTTTT.

V usage is TRBV5-1 and J usage is TRBJ1-4; D is ambiguous. There are 13 residues in the CDR3. Germline V gives CDR1 SGHRS, CDR2 YFSETQ. Trimming cost V 6 bases and J 8 bases, with 14 bases left between them. Written as DNA, the CDR3 is TGCGCCAGCACGAGGCTCCCCGGGGAAAAACTGTTTTTT. Encoded protein: CASTRLPGEKLFF.

The V gene is TRBV9, the J gene TRBJ2-2, with D unresolved. Germline V gene sequence: CDR1 SGDLS, CDR2 YYNGEE. The ends were cut back, 0 bases at V and 0 bases at J, with 3 bases in the middle. The CDR3 has 14 amino acids. The CDR3 here is CASSVGPNTGELFF. The CDR3 nucleotides are TGTGCCAGCAGCGTAGGACCGAACACCGGGGAGCTGTTTTTT.

The chain combines TRBV30 with TRBJ1-3; possible D gene TRBD1, 5 bases. CDR1 and CDR2 (germline): GTSNPN, SVGIG (reference sequence). This CDR3 has 15 residues. Trimming left V 5 bases short and J 8 bases short, with 22 bases between. The DNA of the CDR3 is TGTGCCTGGCCCCAGATAAACCTAGGAGGGGACACCATATATTTT. This codes for CAWPQINLGGDTIYF.

As concerns this clone: This specimen includes other DNA sequences encoding the same CDR3. This chain connects TRBV5-1 to TRBJ2-7, with 8 bases aligning to TRBD1. The germline V gene encodes CDR1 SGHRS and CDR2 YFSETQ. The CDR3 loop spans 14 amino acids. The V segment lost 0 bases and the J segment 4 bases; nucleotides outside the gene matches: 3. The CDR3 region is CASSLDRGSYEQYF. The CDR3 region has the DNA TGCGCCAGCAGCTTGGACAGGGGGTCTTACGAGCAGTACTTC.

This chain joins TRBV7-9 and TRBJ2-3; maybe TRBD2 (5 bases). This CDR3 has 14 residues. V dropped 4 bases and J dropped 0 bases, with 8 bases sitting between them. Germline assignment: CDR1 SEHNR and CDR2 FQNEAQ (reference sequence). CDR3 DNA sequence: TGTGCCAGCAGCTCCAGCGGAAGCACAGATACGCAGTATTTT. Residues: CASSSSGSTDTQYF.

Regarding this clone: The same CDR3 is also encoded by other DNA sequences in this sample. The chain carries TRBV3-1 (or the pseudogene TRBV3-2) and TRBJ1-3; no firm D call. The CDR3 extends over 14 amino acids. Germline V CDR1 and CDR2: LGHDT, YNNKEL (reference sequence). V was pared by 1 base and J by 2 bases, with 6 bases between. CDR3 amino acids: CASSQVGTGNTIYF. The CDR3 coding sequence is TGTGCCAGCAGCCAAGTAGGGACTGGAAACACCATATATTTT.

CDR3 sequence: CASSLTGGAGTEAFF. DNA of the CDR3: TGCGCCAGCAGCCTGACAGGGGGCGCAGGGACTGAAGCTTTCTTT. The chain employs TRBV5-1 and TRBJ1-1, with TRBD1 matching over 10 bases. The V segment lost 4 bases and the J segment 5 bases; nucleotides outside the gene matches: 8. This CDR3 spans 15 amino acids. Per the germline V gene, CDR1 is SGHRS and CDR2 is YFSETQ.

This rearrangement joins TRBV2 to TRBJ1-4; D perhaps matches TRBD1 (6 bases). There are 15 residues in the CDR3. Germline CDR1 is SNHLY and CDR2 is FYNNEI. Deletions cut 4 bases from V and 3 bases from J, with 12 bases between. The CDR3, as DNA: TGTGCCAGCAGTGCCGGGGGGCTAGCTAATGAAAAACTGTTTTTT. Its protein is CASSAGGLANEKLFF.

The V call is TRBV15, the J call TRBJ2-1; weak D call: TRBD2 (5 bases). The V end lost 6 bases, the J end lost 9 bases, and 21 bases lay between the germline ends. Germline CDR1 reads LNHNV; CDR2 reads YYDKDF (reference sequence). The CDR3 loop spans 15 amino acids. CDR3 DNA sequence: TGTGCCACCAGTCCTACCGGGTCCGCAGGAGGTGAGCAGTTCTTC. Its translation is CATSPTGSAGGEQFF.

The chain combines TRBV30 with TRBJ2-1; D unclear. The CDR3 covers 13 residues. Trimming shortened V by 0 bases and J by 7 bases, and 10 bases separated the two germline ends. Germline lookup yields CDR1 GTSNPN and CDR2 SVGIG (reference sequence). The CDR3 sequence: CAWSVNLENEQFF. The CDR3 bases are TGTGCCTGGAGTGTAAATTTGGAGAATGAGCAGTTCTTC.

The chain carries TRBV5-6 and TRBJ1-4; tentatively, D is TRBD1 (5 bases). Germline CDR1 reads SGHDT; CDR2 reads YYEEEE. The CDR3 extends over 16 amino acids. V shed 0 bases and J shed 10 bases, with 19 bases lying between them. The CDR3 region is CASSLAVGDQGRKLFF. The CDR3 coding sequence is TGTGCCAGCAGCTTGGCAGTGGGGGACCAAGGAAGAAAACTGTTTTTT.

This chain connects TRBV3-1 (or the pseudogene TRBV3-2) to TRBJ2-7; D not certain. Trimming stripped 0 bases from V and 4 bases from J, with 13 bases between. The CDR3 covers 15 residues. CDR1 and CDR2 (germline): LGHDT, YNNKEL (reference sequence). The CDR3 protein is CASSQDPGTEYEQYV. The CDR3 coding sequence is TGTGCCAGCAGCCAAGATCCGGGCACAGAATACGAGCAGTACGTC.

This clone was seen a few times. The sample contains more than one DNA sequence encoding this CDR3. The chain uses TRBV4-2 and TRBJ1-1; 7 positions match TRBD1. CDR3 length: 17 residues. With V trimmed by 4 bases and J by 2 bases, 13 bases remained unmatched. Germline values: CDR1 LGHNA, CDR2 YNFKEQ. The CDR3 here is CASSPRHSGQTNTEAFF. The CDR3 region has the DNA TGTGCCAGCAGCCCACGGCATTCGGGACAGACAAACACTGAAGCTTTCTTT.

Here the CDR3 DNA reads TGTGCCAGCAGCTTAGACATTGGGCGGAATGAGCAGTTCTTC. Residues: CASSLDIGRNEQFF. The chain combines TRBV7-8 with TRBJ2-1; no reliable D call. This CDR3 contains 14 residues. V was shortened by 1 base and J by 7 bases, with 11 bases between the two germline ends. Germline V lookup: CDR1 SGHVS, CDR2 FQNEAQ.

The CDR3 coding sequence is TGTGCCAGCTCACCTACAGGGGATCAGCCCCAGCATTTT. Translating it yields CASSPTGDQPQHF. V gene TRBV18 combines with J gene TRBJ1-5, with 7 bases identical to TRBD1. Trimming removed 3 bases from V and 5 bases from J; junction bases left unmatched: 1. Per the germline V gene, CDR1 is KGHSH and CDR2 is LQKENI. The CDR3 has 13 residues. Supplemented by reference TRBV18 and TRBJ1-5, the full variable domain reads NAGVMQNPRHLVRRRGQEARLRCSPMKGHSHVYWYRQLPEEGLKFMVYLQKENIIDESGMPKERFSAEFPKEGPSILRIQQVVRGDSAAYFCASSPTGDQPQHFGDGTRLSIL.

The J gene is TRBJ1-1, the V gene TRBV7-3; D remains unclear. The CDR3 consists of 13 residues. CDR1 is SGHTA and CDR2 is FQGTGA in the germline V gene. Trimming pared 2 bases from V and 3 bases from J, leaving 7 bases between. The CDR3 sequence: CASSLQQHTEAFF. CDR3 DNA sequence: TGTGCCAGCAGCTTACAGCAGCACACTGAAGCTTTCTTT.

This chain's CDR3 is CAPGGGFTDTQYF. The CDR3 coding sequence is TGCGCCCCTGGTGGGGGATTTACAGATACGCAGTATTTT. The chain is built from TRBV4-1 and TRBJ2-3; D might be TRBD1 or TRBD2, each matching 5 bases. This CDR3 spans 13 amino acids. Trimming removed 11 bases at V and 3 bases at J, with 15 bases between. Germline-derived CDR1 and CDR2 are MGHRA and YSYEKL.

The chain joins TRBV5-1 to TRBJ1-6; D not certain. Germline V gene lookup returns CDR1 SGHRS and CDR2 YFSETQ. V was trimmed by 0 bases and J by 5 bases, leaving 9 bases between them. The CDR3 is 15 residues long. The CDR3 DNA sequence: TGCGCCAGCAGCTTGGCCGTGGCTCATAATTCACCCCTCCACTTT. Translating gives CASSLAVAHNSPLHF.

The chain couples TRBV9 to TRBJ1-1, with 7 bases aligning to TRBD1. This CDR3 has 14 residues. The V gene's germline CDR1 is SGDLS and CDR2 YYNGEE. V was clipped by 3 bases and J by 0 bases; unmatched bases: 2. CDR3 region: CASSATGLNTEAFF. CDR3 bases: TGTGCCAGCAGCGCGACAGGGTTGAACACTGAAGCTTTCTTT.

This clone has only one observation. V usage is TRBV9 and J usage is TRBJ1-1, with D uncertain. The ends were cut back, 4 bases at V and 4 bases at J, with 11 bases in the middle. The CDR3 contains 13 residues. Per germline, CDR1 SGDLS and CDR2 YYNGEE. CDR3 loop: CASSLGVVTEAFF. The CDR3 DNA sequence: TGTGCCAGCAGCCTCGGGGTGGTCACTGAAGCTTTCTTT.

The V call is TRBV7-8, the J call TRBJ2-7; D remains unclear. The V gene lost 3 bases and the J gene lost 6 bases, with 9 bases spanning the gap. The CDR3 contains 12 residues. Germline assignment: CDR1 SGHVS and CDR2 FQNEAQ. The CDR3 region has the DNA TGTGCCAGCAGCTTTACTTCAGGCGAGCAGTACGTC. This gives the protein CASSFTSGEQYV.

The chain is built from TRBV29-1 and TRBJ1-3, with no clear D. Trimming took off 3 bases at V and 0 bases at J, with 9 bases between the two ends. The CDR3 is 14 amino acids. CDR1 and CDR2 (germline): SQVTM, ANQGSEA. CDR3 coding DNA: TGCAGCGTTGACGCCGGGCCCTCTGGAAACACCATATATTTT. It yields the protein CSVDAGPSGNTIYF.

This chain's CDR3 is CASSLGAGFHQPQHF. The CDR3 DNA is TGCGCCAGCAGCTTGGGTGCAGGGTTCCATCAGCCCCAGCATTTT. The genes are TRBV5-1 and TRBJ1-5, with D possibly TRBD1 on 5 matching bases. Germline CDR1 reads SGHRS; CDR2 reads YFSETQ. Trimming removed 0 bases at V and 5 bases at J, with 12 bases between. This CDR3 spans 15 amino acids.

This clone has only one observation. V is TRBV30 and J is TRBJ1-2; D may be TRBD1 (5 bases). Germline loops: CDR1 GTSNPN, CDR2 SVGIG (reference sequence). Trimming stripped 3 bases from V and 3 bases from J, with 23 bases between. CDR3 length equals 17 residues. The CDR3 DNA is TGTGCCTGGAGGGCTCAGGGAACGGCGCCGTCGCACTATGGCTACACCTTC. It is translated as CAWRAQGTAPSHYGYTF.

About this clone: Relative to the germline gene, one junction end is altered; a read error may explain this. This sequence joins TRBV11-1 and TRBJ1-1; D is perhaps TRBD1 (5 bases). CDR1 is SGHAT, CDR2 FQDESV, per germline (reference sequence). This CDR3 region has 13 residues. The CDR3 protein is CASSRRDLRSALF. The DNA for the CDR3 is TGTGCCAGCAGCCGCAGGGACCTAAGGTCTGCTCTCTTT.